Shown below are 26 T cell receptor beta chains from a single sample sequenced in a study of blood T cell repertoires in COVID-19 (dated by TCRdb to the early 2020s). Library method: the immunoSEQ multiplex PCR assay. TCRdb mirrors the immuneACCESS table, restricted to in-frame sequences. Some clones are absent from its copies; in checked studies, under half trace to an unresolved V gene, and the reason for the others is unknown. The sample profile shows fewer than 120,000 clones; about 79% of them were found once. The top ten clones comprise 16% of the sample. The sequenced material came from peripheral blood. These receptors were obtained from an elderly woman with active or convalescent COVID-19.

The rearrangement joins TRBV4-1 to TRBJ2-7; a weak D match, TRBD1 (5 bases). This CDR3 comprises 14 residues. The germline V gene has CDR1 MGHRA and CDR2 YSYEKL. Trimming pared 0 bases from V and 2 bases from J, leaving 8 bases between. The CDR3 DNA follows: TGCGCCAGCAGCCAAGATCCAGGGCCCTACGAGCAGTACTTC. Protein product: CASSQDPGPYEQYF.

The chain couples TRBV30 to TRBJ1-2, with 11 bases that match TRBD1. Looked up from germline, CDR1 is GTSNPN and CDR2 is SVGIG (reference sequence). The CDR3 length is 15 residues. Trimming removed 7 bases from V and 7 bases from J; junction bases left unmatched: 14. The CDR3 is CAFGQGANLRCGYTF. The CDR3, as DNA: TGTGCCTTTGGACAGGGGGCTAACTTACGCTGTGGCTACACCTTC.

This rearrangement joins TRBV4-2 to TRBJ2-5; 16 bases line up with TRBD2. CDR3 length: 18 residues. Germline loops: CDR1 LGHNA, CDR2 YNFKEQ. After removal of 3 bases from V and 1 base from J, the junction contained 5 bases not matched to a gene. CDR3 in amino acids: CASSQGLAGGVPQETQYF. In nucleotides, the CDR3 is TGTGCCAGCAGCCAGGGACTAGCGGGAGGGGTGCCCCAAGAGACCCAGTACTTC.

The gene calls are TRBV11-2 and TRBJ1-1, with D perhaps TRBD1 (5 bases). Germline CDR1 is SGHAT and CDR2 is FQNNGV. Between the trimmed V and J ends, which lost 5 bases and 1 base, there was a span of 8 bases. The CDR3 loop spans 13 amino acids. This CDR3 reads CASSTDKNTEAFF. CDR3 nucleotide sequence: TGTGCCAGCAGCACGGACAAGAACACTGAAGCTTTCTTT. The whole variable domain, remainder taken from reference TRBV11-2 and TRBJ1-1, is EAGVAQSPRYKIIEKRQSVAFWCNPISGHATLYWYQQILGQGPKLLIQFQNNGVVDDSQLPKDRFSAERLKGVDSTLKIQPAKLEDSAVYLCASSTDKNTEAFFGQGTRLTVV.

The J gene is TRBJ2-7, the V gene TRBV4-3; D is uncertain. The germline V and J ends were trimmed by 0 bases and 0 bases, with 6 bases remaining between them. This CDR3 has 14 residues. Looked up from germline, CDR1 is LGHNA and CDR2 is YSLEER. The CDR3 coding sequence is TGCGCCAGCAGCCAAGATATGAGCTCCTACGAGCAGTACTTC. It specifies CASSQDMSSYEQYF.

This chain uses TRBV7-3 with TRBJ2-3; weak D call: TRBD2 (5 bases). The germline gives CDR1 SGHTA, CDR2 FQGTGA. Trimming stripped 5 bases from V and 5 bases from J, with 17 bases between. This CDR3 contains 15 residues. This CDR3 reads CASSPPGSGGDTQYF. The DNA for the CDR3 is TGTGCCAGCAGCCCCCCGGGCAGCGGTGGAGATACGCAGTATTTT.

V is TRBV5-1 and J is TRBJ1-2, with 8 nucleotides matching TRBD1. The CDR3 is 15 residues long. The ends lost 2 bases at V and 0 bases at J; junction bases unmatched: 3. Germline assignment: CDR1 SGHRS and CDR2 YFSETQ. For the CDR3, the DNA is TGCGCCAGCAGCTTAGGACAGGGAACTAACTATGGCTACACCTTC. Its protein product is CASSLGQGTNYGYTF.

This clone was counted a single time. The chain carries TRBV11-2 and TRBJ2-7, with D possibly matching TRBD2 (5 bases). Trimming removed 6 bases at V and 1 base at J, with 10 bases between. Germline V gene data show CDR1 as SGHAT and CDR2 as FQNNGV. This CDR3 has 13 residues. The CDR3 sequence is CASRGWESYEQYF. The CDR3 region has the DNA TGTGCCAGCAGAGGGTGGGAGTCCTACGAGCAGTACTTC.

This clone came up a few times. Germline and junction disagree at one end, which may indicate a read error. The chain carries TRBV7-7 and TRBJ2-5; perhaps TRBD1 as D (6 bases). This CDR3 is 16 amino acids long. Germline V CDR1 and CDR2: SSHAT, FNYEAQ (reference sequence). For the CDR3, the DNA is TGTGCTAGCAGCCCCACAGGGATTACCTTCCAAGAGACCCAGTACTTC. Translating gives CASSPTGITFQETQYF.

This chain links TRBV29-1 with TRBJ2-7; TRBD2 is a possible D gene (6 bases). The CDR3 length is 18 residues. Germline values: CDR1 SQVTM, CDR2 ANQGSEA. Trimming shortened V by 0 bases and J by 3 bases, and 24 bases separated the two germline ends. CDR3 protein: CSVEDRVPSSSGSYEQYF. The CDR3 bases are TGCAGCGTTGAAGATCGGGTCCCCAGTTCTTCCGGGAGCTACGAGCAGTACTTC.

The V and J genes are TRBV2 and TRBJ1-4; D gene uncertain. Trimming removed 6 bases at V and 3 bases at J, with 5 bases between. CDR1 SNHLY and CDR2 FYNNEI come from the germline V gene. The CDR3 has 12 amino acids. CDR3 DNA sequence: TGTGCCAGCAGGAACTCTAATGAAAAACTGTTTTTT. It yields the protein CASRNSNEKLFF. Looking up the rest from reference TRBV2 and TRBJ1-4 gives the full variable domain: EPEVTQTPSHQVTQMGQEVILRCVPISNHLYFYWYRQILGQKVEFLVSFYNNEISEKSEIFDDQFSVERPDGSNFTLKIRSTKLEDSAMYFCASRNSNEKLFFGSGTQLSVL.

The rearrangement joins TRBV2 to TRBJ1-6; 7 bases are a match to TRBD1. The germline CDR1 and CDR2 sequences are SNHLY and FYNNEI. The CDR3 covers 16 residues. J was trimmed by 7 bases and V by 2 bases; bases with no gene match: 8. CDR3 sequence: CASSEMRDSWNSPLHF. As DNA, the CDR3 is TGTGCCAGCAGTGAAATGCGGGACAGCTGGAATTCACCCCTCCACTTT.

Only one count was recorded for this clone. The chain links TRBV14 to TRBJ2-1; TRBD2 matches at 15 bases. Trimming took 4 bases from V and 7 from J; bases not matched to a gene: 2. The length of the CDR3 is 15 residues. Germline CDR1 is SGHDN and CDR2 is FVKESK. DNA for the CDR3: TGTGCCAGCAGCCGGACTAGCGGGAGGGTAAATGAGCAGTTCTTC. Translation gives CASSRTSGRVNEQFF.

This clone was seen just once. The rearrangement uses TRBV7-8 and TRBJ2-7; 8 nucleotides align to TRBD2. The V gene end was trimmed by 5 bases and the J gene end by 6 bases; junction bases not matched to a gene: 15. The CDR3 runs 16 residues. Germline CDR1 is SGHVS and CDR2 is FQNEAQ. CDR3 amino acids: CASSLRGGKPAGEQYF. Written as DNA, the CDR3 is TGTGCCAGCAGCCTACGGGGGGGTAAACCTGCTGGCGAGCAGTACTTC.

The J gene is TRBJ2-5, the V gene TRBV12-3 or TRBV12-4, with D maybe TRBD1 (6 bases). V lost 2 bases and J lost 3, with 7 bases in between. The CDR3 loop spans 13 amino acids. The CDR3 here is CASSLNREETQYF. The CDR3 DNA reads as TGTGCCAGCAGTTTAAACAGGGAAGAGACCCAGTACTTC.

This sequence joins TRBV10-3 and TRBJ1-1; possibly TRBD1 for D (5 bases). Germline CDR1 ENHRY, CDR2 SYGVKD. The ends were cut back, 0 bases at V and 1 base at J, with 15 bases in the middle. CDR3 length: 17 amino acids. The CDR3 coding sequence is TGTGCCATCAGTGAGTCGTTGCGGGGCGCGTCGAACACTGAAGCTTTCTTT. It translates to CAISESLRGASNTEAFF.

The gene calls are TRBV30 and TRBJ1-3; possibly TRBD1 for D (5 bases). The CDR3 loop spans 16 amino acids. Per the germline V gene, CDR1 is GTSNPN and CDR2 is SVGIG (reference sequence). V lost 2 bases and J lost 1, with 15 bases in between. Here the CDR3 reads CAWSTRTLASGNTIYF. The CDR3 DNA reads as TGTGCCTGGAGTACAAGGACACTGGCTTCTGGAAACACCATATATTTT.

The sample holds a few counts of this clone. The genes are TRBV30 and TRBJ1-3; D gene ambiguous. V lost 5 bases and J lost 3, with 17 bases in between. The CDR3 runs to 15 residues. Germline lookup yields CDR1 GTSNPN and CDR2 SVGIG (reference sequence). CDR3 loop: CAWGWKAGVGNTIYF. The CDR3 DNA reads TGTGCCTGGGGGTGGAAAGCGGGAGTTGGAAACACCATATATTTT.

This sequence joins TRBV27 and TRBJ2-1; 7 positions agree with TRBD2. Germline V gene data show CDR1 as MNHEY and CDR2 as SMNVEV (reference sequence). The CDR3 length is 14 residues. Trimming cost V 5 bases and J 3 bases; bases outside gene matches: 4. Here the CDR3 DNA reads TGTGCCAGCAGTGCCCGGGACTACTACAATGAGCAGTTCTTC. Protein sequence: CASSARDYYNEQFF.

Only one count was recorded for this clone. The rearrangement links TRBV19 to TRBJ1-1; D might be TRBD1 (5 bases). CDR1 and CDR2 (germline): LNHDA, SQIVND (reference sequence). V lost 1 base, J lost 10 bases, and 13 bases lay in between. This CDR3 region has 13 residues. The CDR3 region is CASSIVGVPGAFF. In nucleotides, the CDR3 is TGTGCCAGTAGTATAGTAGGGGTGCCGGGAGCTTTCTTT. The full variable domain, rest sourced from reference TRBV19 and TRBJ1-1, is DGGITQSPKYLFRKEGQNVTLSCEQNLNHDAMYWYRQDPGQGLRLIYYSQIVNDFQKGDIAEGYSVSREKKESFPLTVTSAQKNPTAFYLCASSIVGVPGAFFGQGTRLTVV.

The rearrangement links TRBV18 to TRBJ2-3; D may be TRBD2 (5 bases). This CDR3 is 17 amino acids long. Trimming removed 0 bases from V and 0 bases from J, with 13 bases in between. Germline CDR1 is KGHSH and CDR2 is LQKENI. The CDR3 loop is CASSPPGSGRSTDTQYF. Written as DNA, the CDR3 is TGTGCCAGCTCACCACCGGGATCGGGGAGAAGCACAGATACGCAGTATTTT.

CDR3 sequence reads: CASSLEGAPGPYEQYF. CDR3 bases: TGTGCCAGCAGCTTGGAAGGGGCCCCCGGGCCCTACGAGCAGTACTTC. This chain links TRBV7-8 with TRBJ2-7; D may be TRBD1 (5 bases). Per the germline V gene, CDR1 is SGHVS and CDR2 is FQNEAQ. Trimming cost V 3 bases and J 2 bases, with 17 bases left between them. This CDR3 region has 16 residues.

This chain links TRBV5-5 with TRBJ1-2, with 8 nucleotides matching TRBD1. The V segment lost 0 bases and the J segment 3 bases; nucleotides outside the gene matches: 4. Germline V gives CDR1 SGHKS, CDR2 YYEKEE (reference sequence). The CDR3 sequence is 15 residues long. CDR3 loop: CASSLEDRGDYGYTF. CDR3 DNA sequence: TGTGCCAGCAGCTTGGAAGACAGGGGCGACTATGGCTACACCTTC.

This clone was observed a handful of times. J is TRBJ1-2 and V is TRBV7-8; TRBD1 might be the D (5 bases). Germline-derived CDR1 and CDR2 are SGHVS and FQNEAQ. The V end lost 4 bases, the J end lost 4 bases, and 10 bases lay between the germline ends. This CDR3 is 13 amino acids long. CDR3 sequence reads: CASSSGDSYGYTF. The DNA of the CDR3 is TGTGCCAGCAGCTCAGGAGACAGCTATGGCTACACCTTC.

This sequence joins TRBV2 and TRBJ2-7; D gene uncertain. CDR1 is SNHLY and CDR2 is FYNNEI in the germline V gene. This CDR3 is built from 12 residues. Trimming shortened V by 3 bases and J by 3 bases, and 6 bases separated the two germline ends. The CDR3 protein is CASSEGSYEQYF. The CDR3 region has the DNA TGTGCCAGCAGTGAGGGCAGCTACGAGCAGTACTTC.

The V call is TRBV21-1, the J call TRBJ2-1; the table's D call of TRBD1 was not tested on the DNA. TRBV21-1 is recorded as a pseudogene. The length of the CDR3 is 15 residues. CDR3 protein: CASSKDRGPHNEQFF. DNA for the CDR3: TGTGCCAGCAGCAAAGACAGGGGGCCCCACAATGAGCAGTTCTTC.